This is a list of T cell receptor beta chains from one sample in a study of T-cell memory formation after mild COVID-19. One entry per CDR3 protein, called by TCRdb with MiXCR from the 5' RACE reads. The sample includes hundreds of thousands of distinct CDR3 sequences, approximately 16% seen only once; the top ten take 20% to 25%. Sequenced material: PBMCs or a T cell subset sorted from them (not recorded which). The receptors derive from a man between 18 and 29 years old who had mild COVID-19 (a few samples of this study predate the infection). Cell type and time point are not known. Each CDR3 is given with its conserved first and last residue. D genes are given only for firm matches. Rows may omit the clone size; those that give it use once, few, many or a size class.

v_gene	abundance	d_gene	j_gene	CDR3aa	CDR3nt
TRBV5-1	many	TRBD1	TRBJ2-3	CASSLVQGLTDTQYF	TGCGCCAGCAGCTTGGTACAGGGGTTAACAGATACGCAGTATTTT
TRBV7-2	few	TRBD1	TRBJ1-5	CASSQQGDQPQHF	TGTGCCAGCAGCCAACAGGGGGATCAGCCCCAGCATTTT
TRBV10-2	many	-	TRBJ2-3	CASRRLAPDSTDTQYF	TGCGCCTCCCGGCGGCTGGCACCAGATAGCACAGATACGCAGTATTTT
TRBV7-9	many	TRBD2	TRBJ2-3	CASSHPTSGGVTDTQYF	TGTGCCAGCAGCCACCCGACTAGCGGGGGGGTTACAGATACGCAGTATTTT
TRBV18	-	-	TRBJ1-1	CASRSSGSRTEAFF	TGTGCCAGCCGATCATCAGGGTCCCGGACTGAAGCTTTCTTT
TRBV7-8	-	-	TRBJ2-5	CASSSGWGGNEETQYF	TGTGCCAGCAGCTCGGGGTGGGGGGGCAATGAAGAGACCCAGTACTTC
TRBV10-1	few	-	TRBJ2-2	CASSESLRNTGELFF	TGCGCCAGCAGTGAAAGTTTAAGGAACACCGGGGAGCTGTTTTTT
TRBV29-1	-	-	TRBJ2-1	CSVEDPGGGYNEQFF	TGCAGCGTTGAAGATCCCGGGGGCGGGTACAATGAGCAGTTCTTC
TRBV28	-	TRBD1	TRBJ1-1	CASRPGGNTEAFF	TGTGCCAGCAGGCCAGGGGGGAACACTGAAGCTTTCTTT
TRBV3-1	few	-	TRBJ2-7	CASSQDAGQMGEQYF	TGTGCCAGCAGCCAAGACGCGGGACAGATGGGCGAGCAGTACTTC
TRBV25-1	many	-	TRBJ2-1	CASSLQGNSYNEQFF	TGTGCCAGCAGTTTACAGGGAAACTCCTACAATGAGCAGTTCTTC
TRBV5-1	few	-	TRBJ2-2	CASSYGQGPVTGELFF	TGCGCCAGCAGCTACGGTCAGGGGCCGGTCACCGGGGAGCTGTTTTTT
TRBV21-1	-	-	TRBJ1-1	CASSSIQCLATEAFF	TGTGCCAGCAGCAGCATACAGTGCCTAGCCACTGAAGCTTTCTTT
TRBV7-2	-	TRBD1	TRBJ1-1	CASSLEGQSTEAFF	TGTGCCAGCAGCTTAGAGGGACAGAGCACTGAAGCTTTCTTT
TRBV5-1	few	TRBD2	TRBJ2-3	CASSPVGLAGTDTQYF	TGCGCCAGCAGCCCAGTAGGACTAGCGGGCACAGATACGCAGTATTTT